The 12 T cell receptor beta chains reported below all come from one sample, sequenced in a study of blood T cell repertoires in COVID-19. This table comes from immunoSEQ multiplex PCR, and its TCRdb copy is limited to in-frame clones, with some not included. The sample lists about 140,000 clones; about 79% were seen once. Material: peripheral blood. All receptors come from a woman aged 80 or over with active or convalescent COVID-19.

The chain couples TRBV6-2 or TRBV6-3 to TRBJ1-2, with TRBD1 identical over 7 bases. V trimming: 4 bases; J trimming: 7 bases; junction bases outside the gene matches: 6. Germline assignment: CDR1 MNHEY and CDR2 SVGEGT. CDR3 size: 13 residues. This CDR3 is CASSSTGSIGYTF. As DNA, the CDR3 is TGTGCCAGCAGTTCGACAGGGTCGATTGGCTACACCTTC.

This chain connects TRBV6-5 to TRBJ2-2; 8 bases are shared with TRBD1. V lost 6 bases to trimming and J lost 0 bases; unmatched junction nucleotides: 3. This CDR3 comprises 15 residues. CDR1 MNHEY and CDR2 SVGAGI come from the germline V gene. CDR3 in amino acids: CASRQGEANTGELFF. DNA of the CDR3: TGTGCCAGCAGACAGGGGGAAGCGAACACCGGGGAGCTGTTTTTT.

V and J are TRBV5-6 and TRBJ2-1; D call uncertain. This CDR3 spans 15 amino acids. The germline V and J ends were trimmed by 6 bases and 3 bases, with 16 bases remaining between them. From germline, CDR1 is SGHDT and CDR2 YYEEEE. CDR3 amino acids: CASTIVVERYNEQFF. The DNA for the CDR3 is TGTGCCAGCACCATTGTCGTTGAGCGCTACAATGAGCAGTTCTTC.

The gene calls are TRBV4-1 and TRBJ2-7; 14 bases are a match to TRBD2. Germline loops: CDR1 MGHRA, CDR2 YSYEKL. V dropped 0 bases and J dropped 7; count of bases not matched to a gene: 11. This CDR3 comprises 18 residues. The CDR3 spells CASSQDLRLAGGLREQYF. In DNA, the CDR3 is TGCGCCAGCAGCCAAGATCTTCGACTAGCGGGGGGGCTTAGGGAGCAGTACTTC.

In regard to this clone: Other DNA sequences in this sample translate to the same CDR3. This chain joins TRBV2 and TRBJ1-2, with D tentatively TRBD1 (5 bases). The CDR3 has 12 residues. V was pared by 4 bases and J by 7 bases, with 10 bases between. Germline V lookup: CDR1 SNHLY, CDR2 FYNNEI. CDR3 nucleotides: TGTGCCAGCAGTGGGCAGGGTGGTGGCTACACCTTC. Its protein is CASSGQGGGYTF.

The rearrangement links TRBV11-2 to TRBJ2-5; D is perhaps TRBD2 (5 bases). Trimming pared 1 base from V and 3 bases from J, leaving 9 bases between. Germline CDR1 and CDR2: SGHAT and FQNNGV. The CDR3 runs to 14 residues. CDR3 in DNA: TGTGCCAGCAGCTTAGGTTACGGGAAAGAGACCCAGTACTTC. Its translation is CASSLGYGKETQYF.

This clone came up a few times. The chain joins TRBV6-5 to TRBJ2-5, with 10 bases that match TRBD2. This CDR3 spans 13 amino acids. Trimming cost V 10 bases and J 5 bases; bases outside gene matches: 7. Germline loops: CDR1 MNHEY, CDR2 SVGAGI. The DNA for the CDR3 is TGTGCCACCCTAGCGGGGGCCGTCGAGACCCAGTACTTC. The encoded protein is CATLAGAVETQYF.

The chain has TRBV6-6 and TRBJ2-2; D remains unclear. V lost 6 bases and J 1 base, leaving 3 bases between the germline ends. The length of the CDR3 is 12 residues. Germline V CDR1 and CDR2: MNHNY, SVGAGI (reference sequence). The CDR3 nucleotides are TGTGCCAGCAGACAGAACACCGGGGAGCTGTTTTTT. It codes for CASRQNTGELFF.

This clone was picked up one time. The chain joins TRBV7-2 to TRBJ2-5; 10 nucleotides align to TRBD2. This CDR3 spans 15 amino acids. V gave up 2 bases and J gave up 6 bases; unmatched junction bases: 6. Germline values: CDR1 SGHTA, CDR2 FQGNSA. This chain's CDR3 is CASSLQRGGAKTQYF. The CDR3, as DNA: TGTGCCAGCAGCTTACAGCGGGGGGGCGCGAAGACCCAGTACTTC.

V is TRBV7-2 and J is TRBJ2-6; 8 bases line up with TRBD2. V shed 2 bases, J shed 1 base, and the junction held 4 bases outside the gene matches. CDR1 SGHTA and CDR2 FQGNSA come from the germline V gene. This CDR3 comprises 17 residues. Here the CDR3 DNA reads TGTGCCAGCAGCTTAAGCGGGGGCGGATCTGGGGCCAACGTCCTGACTTTC. Translated, it gives CASSLSGGGSGANVLTF. Full variable domain (rest looked up from reference TRBV7-2 and TRBJ2-6): GAGVSQSPSNKVTEKGKDVELRCDPISGHTALYWYRQSLGQGLEFLIYFQGNSAPDKSGLPSDRFSAERTGGSVSTLTIQRTQQEDSAVYLCASSLSGGGSGANVLTFGAGSRLTVL.

This chain joins TRBV4-1 and TRBJ1-1; 7 bases agree with TRBD1. V trimming: 4 bases; J trimming: 3 bases; junction bases outside the gene matches: 8. This CDR3 region has 15 residues. CDR1 MGHRA and CDR2 YSYEKL come from the germline V gene. CDR3 amino acids: CASSRGQVLDTEAFF. The CDR3 DNA reads TGCGCCAGCAGCCGCGGACAGGTTCTCGACACTGAAGCTTTCTTT.

For this clone: At the DNA level, this CDR3 is encoded by other sequences in the same sample as well. The J gene is TRBJ2-5, the V gene TRBV5-4; a possible D gene is TRBD1 (5 bases). This CDR3 region has 13 residues. CDR1 SGHNT and CDR2 YYREEE come from the germline V gene (reference sequence). Trimming stripped 4 bases from V and 1 base from J, with 8 bases between. The CDR3 loop is CASSLDSQETQYF. In DNA form, the CDR3 reads TGTGCCAGCAGCCTAGACAGCCAAGAGACCCAGTACTTC.